The clone carrying this T cell receptor (beta chain) was counted at least ten times. The antigen is undetermined. Uncontrolled infections, other autoimmune diseases, pregnancy or lactation led to exclusion of patients. The source material, RNA transcripts, was used to amplify TCR beta CDR3 regions. TCR CDR3 underwent first-round RT-PCR with the HTBI primer set. TCRdb re-called the multiplex PCR reads with MiXCR, one entry per CDR3 protein. Here the sample spans around 610,000 distinct CDR3 sequences, 14% to 15% being singletons. The data are from a study of T cells in Graves' hyperthyroidism and ophthalmopathy. Study-wide results and limits: Most clonotypes expanded in thyroid above 0.001 were likewise present in blood. Ophthalmopathy onset followed model prediction by a median approximately 6.2 months.

V was shortened by 6 bases and J by 7 bases, with 15 bases between the two germline ends. The germline CDR1 and CDR2 sequences are LNHDA and SQIVND (reference sequence). The CDR3 sequence is 13 residues long. V is TRBV19 and J is TRBJ1-1; no definite D call. This TCR was sampled from a woman between 35 and 50 years old with Graves' ophthalmopathy. Sequenced sample: blood. The CDR3 loop is CASSPTRVGEAFF. The DNA of the CDR3 is TGTGCCAGTAGCCCGACCCGGGTAGGTGAAGCTTTCTTT.